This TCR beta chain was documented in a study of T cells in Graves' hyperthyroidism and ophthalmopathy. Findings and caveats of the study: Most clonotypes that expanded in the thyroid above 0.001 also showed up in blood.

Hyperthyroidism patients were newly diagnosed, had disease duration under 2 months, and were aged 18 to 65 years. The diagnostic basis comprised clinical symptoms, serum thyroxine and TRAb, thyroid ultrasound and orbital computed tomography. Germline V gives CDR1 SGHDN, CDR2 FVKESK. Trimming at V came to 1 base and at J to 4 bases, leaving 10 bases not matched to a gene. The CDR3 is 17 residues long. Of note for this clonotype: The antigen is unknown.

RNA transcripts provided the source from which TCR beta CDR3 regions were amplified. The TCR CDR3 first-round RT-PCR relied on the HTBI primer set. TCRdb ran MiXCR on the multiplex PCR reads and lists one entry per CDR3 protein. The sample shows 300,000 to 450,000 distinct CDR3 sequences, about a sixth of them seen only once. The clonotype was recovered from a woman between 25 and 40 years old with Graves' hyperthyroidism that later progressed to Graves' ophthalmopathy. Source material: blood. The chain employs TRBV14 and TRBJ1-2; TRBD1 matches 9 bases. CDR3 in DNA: TGTGCCAGCAGCCAAGGAAACTCCGGGACAGGGCTCTATGGCTACACCTTC. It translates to CASSQGNSGTGLYGYTF.